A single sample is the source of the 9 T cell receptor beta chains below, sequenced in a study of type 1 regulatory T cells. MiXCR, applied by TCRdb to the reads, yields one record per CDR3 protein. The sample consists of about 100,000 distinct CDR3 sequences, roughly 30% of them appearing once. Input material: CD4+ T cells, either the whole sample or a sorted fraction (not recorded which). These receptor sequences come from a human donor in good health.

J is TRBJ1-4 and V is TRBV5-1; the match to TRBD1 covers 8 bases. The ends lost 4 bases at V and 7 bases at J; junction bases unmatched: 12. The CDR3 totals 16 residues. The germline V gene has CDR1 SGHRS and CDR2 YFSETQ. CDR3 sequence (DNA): TGCGCCAGCAGCGGCGGATCGACAGGGGACAGTGAAAAACTGTTTTTT. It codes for CASSGGSTGDSEKLFF. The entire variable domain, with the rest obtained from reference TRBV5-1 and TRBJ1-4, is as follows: KAGVTQTPRYLIKTRGQQVTLSCSPISGHRSVSWYQQTPGQGLQFLFEYFSETQRNKGNFPGRFSGRQFSNSRSEMNVSTLELGDSALYLCASSGGSTGDSEKLFFGSGTQLSVL.

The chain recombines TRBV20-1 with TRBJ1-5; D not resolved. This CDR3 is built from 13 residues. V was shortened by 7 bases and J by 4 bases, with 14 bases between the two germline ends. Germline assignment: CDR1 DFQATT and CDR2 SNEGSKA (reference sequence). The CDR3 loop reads CSVPDQVNQPQHF. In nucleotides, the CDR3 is TGCAGTGTTCCGGACCAAGTTAATCAGCCCCAGCATTTT.

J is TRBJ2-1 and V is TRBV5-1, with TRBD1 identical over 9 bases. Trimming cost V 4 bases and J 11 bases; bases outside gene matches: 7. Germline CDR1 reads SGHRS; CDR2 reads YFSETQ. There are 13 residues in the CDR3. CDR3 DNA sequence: TGCGCCAGCAGCGCCGGGACAGGGACTAAGCAGTTCTTC. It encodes CASSAGTGTKQFF.

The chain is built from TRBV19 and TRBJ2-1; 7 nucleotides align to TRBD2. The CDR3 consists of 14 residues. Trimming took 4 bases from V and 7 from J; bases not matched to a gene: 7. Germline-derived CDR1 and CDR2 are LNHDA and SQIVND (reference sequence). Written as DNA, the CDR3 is TGTGCCAGTAGTAACGGGGGAGGGGCGAATGAGCAGTTCTTC. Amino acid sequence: CASSNGGGANEQFF.

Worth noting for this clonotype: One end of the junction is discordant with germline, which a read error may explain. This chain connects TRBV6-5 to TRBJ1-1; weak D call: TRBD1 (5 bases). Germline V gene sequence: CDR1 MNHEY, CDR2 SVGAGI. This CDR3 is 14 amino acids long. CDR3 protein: CASRSRERGTEASF. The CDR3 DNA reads TGTGCCAGCAGGTCACGGGAGAGGGGCACTGAAGCTTCCTTT.

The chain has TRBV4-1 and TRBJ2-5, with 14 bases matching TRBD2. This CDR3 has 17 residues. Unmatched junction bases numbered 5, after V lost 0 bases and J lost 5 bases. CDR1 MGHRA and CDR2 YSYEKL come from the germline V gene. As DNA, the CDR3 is TGCGCCAGCAGCCAAGACGGGACTAGCGGGAGAGGGGAGACCCAGTACTTC. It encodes CASSQDGTSGRGETQYF.

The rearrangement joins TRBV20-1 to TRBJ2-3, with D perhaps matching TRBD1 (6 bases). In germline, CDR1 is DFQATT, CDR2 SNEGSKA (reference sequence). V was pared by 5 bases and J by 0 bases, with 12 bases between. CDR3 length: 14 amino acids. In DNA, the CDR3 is TGCAGTGCTCCACAGGGACGCAGCACAGATACGCAGTATTTT. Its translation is CSAPQGRSTDTQYF.

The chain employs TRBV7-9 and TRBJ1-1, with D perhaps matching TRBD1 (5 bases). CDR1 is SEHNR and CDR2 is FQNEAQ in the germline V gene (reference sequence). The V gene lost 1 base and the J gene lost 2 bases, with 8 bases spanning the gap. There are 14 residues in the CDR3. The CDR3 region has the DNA TGTGCCAGCAGCTTAGAGACAGCTAACACTGAAGCTTTCTTT. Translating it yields CASSLETANTEAFF.

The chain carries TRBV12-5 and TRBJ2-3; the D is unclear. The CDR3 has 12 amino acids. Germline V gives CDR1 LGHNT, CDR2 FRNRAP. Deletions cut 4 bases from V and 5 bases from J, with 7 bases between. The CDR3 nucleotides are TGTGCTAGTGGTTCGAGAGTAGATACGCAGTATTTT. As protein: CASGSRVDTQYF.